The 26 T cell receptor beta chains listed next were all sequenced from one sample in a study of cytomegalovirus exposure and HLA in healthy donors. 60 Vbeta and 13 Jbeta primers were used in PCR. The data were produced by immunoSEQ multiplex PCR, yet TCRdb's version contains in-frame clones alone and is incomplete. The sample lists some 220,000 clones; roughly four fifths were seen once. Material for sequencing was PBMCs. These receptors were collected from a woman aged 40 to 50 in good health and CMV-seronegative.

The genes are TRBV2 and TRBJ2-7; D possibly corresponds to TRBD1 (6 bases). Germline V CDR1 and CDR2: SNHLY, FYNNEI. This CDR3 has 18 amino acids. Deletions cut 3 bases from V and 2 bases from J, with 23 bases between. The CDR3 reads CASSDNSPVSGVAYEQYF. CDR3 DNA sequence: TGTGCCAGCAGTGATAATTCCCCTGTGTCAGGGGTAGCCTACGAGCAGTACTTC.

The chain uses TRBV19 and TRBJ2-7, with D tentatively TRBD1 (6 bases). CDR3 size: 14 residues. Looked up from germline, CDR1 is LNHDA and CDR2 is SQIVND (reference sequence). Trimming took off 3 bases at V and 9 bases at J, with 18 bases between the two ends. CDR3: CASSMSLQGPLQYF. In nucleotides, the CDR3 is TGTGCCAGTAGTATGAGTCTGCAGGGGCCCCTGCAGTACTTC. Full variable domain (remainder filled in from reference TRBV19 and TRBJ2-7): DGGITQSPKYLFRKEGQNVTLSCEQNLNHDAMYWYRQDPGQGLRLIYYSQIVNDFQKGDIAEGYSVSREKKESFPLTVTSAQKNPTAFYLCASSMSLQGPLQYFGPGTRLTVT.

This chain joins TRBV7-2 and TRBJ1-5; tentative D call: TRBD1 (6 bases). The CDR3 covers 15 residues. Trimming shortened V by 3 bases and J by 5 bases, and 14 bases separated the two germline ends. Germline CDR1 reads SGHTA; CDR2 reads FQGNSA. CDR3 sequence reads: CASSLPGAIYQPQHF. CDR3 DNA: TGTGCCAGCAGCTTGCCAGGGGCCATTTATCAGCCCCAGCATTTT.

The J gene is TRBJ2-1, the V gene TRBV2; maybe TRBD1 (6 bases). The V gene's germline CDR1 is SNHLY and CDR2 FYNNEI. V was pared by 3 bases and J by 4 bases, with 13 bases between. CDR3 length: 15 amino acids. The CDR3 sequence: CASSDLAGVYNEQFF. DNA for the CDR3: TGTGCCAGCAGTGACTTGGCAGGGGTTTACAATGAGCAGTTCTTC.

V usage is TRBV7-2 and J usage is TRBJ2-3, with 9 bases aligning to TRBD2. The J segment lost 3 bases and the V segment lost 10 bases, leaving 8 bases of the junction unmatched. The CDR3 extends over 14 amino acids. Germline V lookup: CDR1 SGHTA, CDR2 FQGNSA. The CDR3 loop reads CANKAGGGTDTQYF. CDR3 DNA sequence: TGTGCCAACAAAGCGGGGGGAGGGACAGATACGCAGTATTTT.

This sequence joins TRBV7-2 and TRBJ2-3; 9 bases are a match to TRBD2. The J segment lost 1 base and the V segment lost 5 bases, leaving 4 bases of the junction unmatched. Germline CDR1 and CDR2: SGHTA and FQGNSA. CDR3 length: 15 residues. CDR3 DNA sequence: TGTGCCAGCAGCGACCGGACTAGCGGCACAGATACGCAGTATTTT. Translated, it gives CASSDRTSGTDTQYF. The variable domain in full, with the rest retrieved from reference TRBV7-2 and TRBJ2-3, is GAGVSQSPSNKVTEKGKDVELRCDPISGHTALYWYRQSLGQGLEFLIYFQGNSAPDKSGLPSDRFSAERTGGSVSTLTIQRTQQEDSAVYLCASSDRTSGTDTQYFGPGTRLTVL.

There are a few counts of this clone. V and J are TRBV18 and TRBJ1-1; the D gene is possibly TRBD1 (5 bases). The germline V gene encodes CDR1 KGHSH and CDR2 LQKENI. The CDR3 sequence is 14 residues long. Between the trimmed V and J ends, which lost 4 bases and 1 base, there was a span of 10 bases. CDR3 sequence (DNA): TGTGCCAGCTCACTTAAGACAGAGAACACTGAAGCTTTCTTT. Amino acids: CASSLKTENTEAFF.

The rearrangement links TRBV5-1 to TRBJ2-7, with TRBD2 matching 8 bases. CDR1 SGHRS and CDR2 YFSETQ come from the germline V gene. Unmatched junction bases numbered 8, after V lost 4 bases and J lost 5 bases. This CDR3 contains 14 residues. The CDR3 DNA follows: TGCGCCAGCAGCCCCGGGACTAGGTTGAACGAGCAGTACTTC. This encodes CASSPGTRLNEQYF. The variable domain in full, with the rest retrieved from reference TRBV5-1 and TRBJ2-7, is KAGVTQTPRYLIKTRGQQVTLSCSPISGHRSVSWYQQTPGQGLQFLFEYFSETQRNKGNFPGRFSGRQFSNSRSEMNVSTLELGDSALYLCASSPGTRLNEQYFGPGTRLTVT.

The chain joins TRBV5-8 to TRBJ2-3, with 9 bases fitting TRBD1. The CDR3 consists of 16 residues. Germline CDR1 reads SGHTS; CDR2 reads YDEGEE. V trimming: 4 bases; J trimming: 6 bases; junction bases outside the gene matches: 12. This CDR3 reads CASSEGGTGIRDTQYF. The CDR3, as DNA: TGTGCCAGCAGCGAGGGCGGGACAGGGATCCGGGATACGCAGTATTTT.

This chain uses TRBV19 with TRBJ2-3; D may be TRBD1 (6 bases). The germline V and J ends were trimmed by 5 bases and 1 base, with 13 bases remaining between them. Germline V gene data show CDR1 as LNHDA and CDR2 as SQIVND (reference sequence). This CDR3 contains 15 residues. Here the CDR3 reads CASSLTGWRTDTQYF. CDR3 nucleotides: TGTGCCAGTAGTCTGACAGGTTGGCGCACAGATACGCAGTATTTT.

The chain recombines TRBV19 with TRBJ1-1, with TRBD1 identical over 10 bases. With 2 bases clipped from V and 3 bases from J, the junction kept 6 bases outside the gene matches. CDR3 length: 16 amino acids. CDR1 and CDR2 from the germline V gene are LNHDA and SQIVND (reference sequence). The CDR3 sequence: CASSINGGQGYTEAFF. The CDR3 bases are TGTGCCAGTAGTATAAATGGGGGACAGGGGTACACTGAAGCTTTCTTT.

J is TRBJ1-6 and V is TRBV6-5; D ambiguous. The CDR3 length is 14 residues. The V gene's germline CDR1 is MNHEY and CDR2 SVGAGI. The V end was cut by 11 bases, the J end by 7 bases, with 18 bases between. This CDR3 reads CAVGRAGSNSPLHF. CDR3 nucleotide sequence: TGTGCCGTTGGGAGGGCCGGTTCGAATTCACCCCTCCACTTT.

This clone was observed a few times. This chain uses TRBV29-1 with TRBJ1-4; tentatively, D is TRBD1 (6 bases). CDR1 is SQVTM and CDR2 is ANQGSEA in the germline V gene. The CDR3 is 13 amino acids. V was clipped by 3 bases and J by 4 bases, with 9 bases between them. CDR3 loop: CSVDRGVNEKLFF. The CDR3 region has the DNA TGCAGCGTTGACAGGGGCGTTAATGAAAAACTGTTTTTT.

The genes are TRBV28 and TRBJ1-5; 7 bases are a match to TRBD1. The CDR3 consists of 16 residues. The germline CDR1 and CDR2 sequences are MDHEN and SYDVKM. With 6 bases clipped from V and 6 bases from J, the junction kept 14 bases outside the gene matches. In DNA form, the CDR3 reads TGTGCCAGCAGACCTAGACAGGGTTTTAGCTCTCAGCCCCAGCATTTT. Translated: CASRPRQGFSSQPQHF.

The chain is built from TRBV7-8 and TRBJ1-2; TRBD1 agrees at 8 bases. CDR3 length equals 15 residues. Germline trimming cut 3 bases from V and 0 bases from J; bases unmatched to any gene: 3. The germline gives CDR1 SGHVS, CDR2 FQNEAQ. CDR3 amino acids: CASSLGQEPNYGYTF. DNA of the CDR3: TGTGCCAGCAGCTTGGGACAGGAACCTAACTATGGCTACACCTTC.

J is TRBJ2-2 and V is TRBV18; 8 positions match TRBD2. The germline V gene encodes CDR1 KGHSH and CDR2 LQKENI. The trim removed 0 bases at V and 4 bases at J, leaving 10 bases unmatched. The CDR3 is 18 residues long. The CDR3 nucleotides are TGTGCCAGCTCACCACCGAGGGAACTAGCGGTTTTCACCGGGGAGCTGTTTTTT. This codes for CASSPPRELAVFTGELFF.

The rearrangement joins TRBV18 to TRBJ2-3; TRBD2 matches 8 bases. The CDR3 sequence is 16 residues long. The V gene end was trimmed by 2 bases and the J gene end by 6 bases; junction bases not matched to a gene: 10. Germline V gene data show CDR1 as KGHSH and CDR2 as LQKENI. The CDR3 region is CASSPGTRGSLDTQYF. The CDR3 DNA reads TGTGCCAGCTCACCAGGGACTAGGGGTAGTCTTGATACGCAGTATTTT. The full variable domain, with the rest looked up from reference TRBV18 and TRBJ2-3, is NAGVMQNPRHLVRRRGQEARLRCSPMKGHSHVYWYRQLPEEGLKFMVYLQKENIIDESGMPKERFSAEFPKEGPSILRIQQVVRGDSAAYFCASSPGTRGSLDTQYFGPGTRLTVL.

The rearrangement links TRBV4-2 to TRBJ2-1; no reliable D call. The V gene's germline CDR1 is LGHNA and CDR2 YNFKEQ. The CDR3 is 14 amino acids. V was clipped by 4 bases and J by 5 bases, with 12 bases between them. The CDR3 bases are TGTGCCAGCAGCCTACCAGACTGGGACAATGAGCAGTTCTTC. Translating it yields CASSLPDWDNEQFF.

The V gene is TRBV5-1, the J gene TRBJ2-3, with D unresolved. This CDR3 spans 15 amino acids. Trimming removed 4 bases from V and 0 bases from J, with 12 bases in between. The germline gives CDR1 SGHRS, CDR2 YFSETQ. The CDR3 nucleotides read TGCGCCAGCAGCAGGTACGGGTATAGCACAGATACGCAGTATTTT. Translating it yields CASSRYGYSTDTQYF. Drawing the rest from reference TRBV5-1 and TRBJ2-3, the complete variable domain is KAGVTQTPRYLIKTRGQQVTLSCSPISGHRSVSWYQQTPGQGLQFLFEYFSETQRNKGNFPGRFSGRQFSNSRSEMNVSTLELGDSALYLCASSRYGYSTDTQYFGPGTRLTVL.

The chain employs TRBV7-9 and TRBJ2-2, with 11 bases fitting TRBD2. This CDR3 is 17 amino acids long. The germline CDR1 and CDR2 sequences are SEHNR and FQNEAQ (reference sequence). J lost 7 bases, V lost 5 bases, and 12 bases had no gene match. Written as DNA, the CDR3 is TGTGCCAGCAGCCTCCTGCCCGGGACTAGCGGCGGCGGGGAGCTGTTTTTT. Its translation: CASSLLPGTSGGGELFF.

The V and J genes are TRBV7-8 and TRBJ2-2, with D maybe TRBD2 (6 bases). The V and J ends lost 3 bases and 8 bases respectively, with 10 bases between them. CDR3 size: 13 residues. The germline CDR1 and CDR2 sequences are SGHVS and FQNEAQ. The CDR3 is CASSFPGTGELFF. CDR3 coding DNA: TGTGCCAGCAGCTTCCCAGGGACTGGGGAGCTGTTTTTT.

This clone occurred a few times. The CDR3 DNA is TGTGCCAGCAGCTTTAGGGACAGGGCCTGGTACGAGCAGTACTTC. Translation: CASSFRDRAWYEQYF. The chain joins TRBV5-6 to TRBJ2-7; TRBD1 matches at 9 bases. CDR1 is SGHDT, CDR2 YYEEEE, per germline. Trimming removed 2 bases from V and 4 bases from J; junction bases left unmatched: 7. This CDR3 region has 15 residues.

Only one count was recorded for this clone. This rearrangement joins TRBV6-1 to TRBJ1-2; TRBD1 agrees at 7 bases. Germline trimming cut 6 bases from V and 2 bases from J; bases unmatched to any gene: 3. The CDR3 runs 13 residues. The germline gives CDR1 MNHNS, CDR2 SASEGT. The CDR3, as DNA: TGTGCCAGCAGCGGACAGGAGAACTATGGCTACACCTTC. Translating it yields CASSGQENYGYTF.

The chain employs TRBV4-2 and TRBJ2-1, with a tentative D call TRBD2 (6 bases). The CDR3 loop spans 17 amino acids. V lost 1 base and J lost 7, with 20 bases in between. Germline CDR1 reads LGHNA; CDR2 reads YNFKEQ. CDR3 nucleotide sequence: TGTGCCAGCAGCCAAGGGGTTACTCGCGGGGCGAGTAATGAGCAGTTCTTC. This codes for CASSQGVTRGASNEQFF.

CDR3 nucleotide sequence: TGTGCCGGAAACCCCCAGCAGGGTCTTTCGGGTGGCTACACCTTC. Amino acids: CAGNPQQGLSGGYTF. The rearrangement uses TRBV28 and TRBJ1-2; a weak D match, TRBD1 (5 bases). Germline-derived CDR1 and CDR2 are MDHEN and SYDVKM. With 11 bases removed from V and 7 bases from J, the gap between germline ends came to 26 bases. The CDR3 has 15 amino acids.

The rearrangement links TRBV14 to TRBJ1-1; a possible D gene is TRBD1 (5 bases). The CDR3 runs 13 residues. The V gene's germline CDR1 is SGHDN and CDR2 FVKESK. Trimming removed 3 bases from V and 3 bases from J, with 8 bases in between. Written as DNA, the CDR3 is TGTGCCAGCAGCCACGGGACTCACACTGAAGCTTTCTTT. This gives the protein CASSHGTHTEAFF.